The 7 T cell receptor beta chains listed next were all sequenced from one sample in a study of blood T cells in healthy people across ages. A second PCR of about 7 to 11 cycles used a sample-barcoded 5' primer and a J-beta primer mix. In TCRdb, the 5' RACE reads were re-called with MiXCR into one record per CDR3 protein. There are some 690,000 distinct CDR3 sequences in the sample; over 20% occur only once, and around 21% lies in the top ten. Sequenced material: blood. All receptors come from a man in his 70s in good health.

V is TRBV12-3 or TRBV12-4 and J is TRBJ2-2, with 7 bases matching TRBD2. V dropped 4 bases and J dropped 7; count of bases not matched to a gene: 9. The CDR3 spans 15 residues. The DNA of the CDR3 is TGTGCCAGCAGTTCCCCTAGCGGTTCAATCGGGGAGCTGTTTTTT. It yields the protein CASSSPSGSIGELFF.

The table lists this clonotype with many counts. The chain links TRBV18 to TRBJ2-5, with D hard to call. Trimming removed 3 bases at V and 3 bases at J, with 8 bases between. Germline V gene sequence: CDR1 KGHSH, CDR2 LQKENI. The CDR3 is 13 residues long. The CDR3 bases are TGTGCCAGCTCACCGGGCTCTGAAGAGACCCAGTACTTC. Translated, it gives CASSPGSEETQYF.

CDR3 nucleotide sequence: TGTGCCAGCAGCCTCGAGGGGCAAAATACGCAGTATTTT. Protein sequence: CASSLEGQNTQYF. V is TRBV7-6 and J is TRBJ2-3, with D possibly being TRBD1 or TRBD2 (5 bases each). CDR1 is SGHVS, CDR2 FNYEAQ, per germline. Trimming stripped 5 bases from V and 7 bases from J, with 13 bases between. This CDR3 contains 13 residues.

This clonotype was counted between two and nine times. The chain couples TRBV20-1 to TRBJ2-5; 10 positions agree with TRBD2. J lost 5 bases, V lost 5 bases, and 11 bases had no gene match. CDR1 is DFQATT, CDR2 SNEGSKA, per germline (reference sequence). This CDR3 contains 15 residues. The CDR3 region is CSARDLAGVDETQYF. The CDR3 region has the DNA TGCAGTGCTCGCGACCTAGCGGGGGTCGATGAGACCCAGTACTTC.

This clonotype was observed a handful of times. This sequence joins TRBV3-1 and TRBJ2-1, with TRBD1 matching 11 bases. After removal of 4 bases from V and 0 bases from J, the junction contained 2 bases not matched to a gene. CDR3 size: 16 residues. Germline assignment: CDR1 LGHDT and CDR2 YNNKEL (reference sequence). In nucleotides, the CDR3 is TGTGCCAGCAGCCCGGGGACAGGGGGCTCCTACAATGAGCAGTTCTTC. This sequence encodes CASSPGTGGSYNEQFF.

This clonotype occurred many times. This chain links TRBV5-6 with TRBJ1-4, with D hard to call. This CDR3 is built from 14 residues. The V gene's germline CDR1 is SGHDT and CDR2 YYEEEE. V was pared by 0 bases and J by 4 bases, with 7 bases between. CDR3 in amino acids: CASSLVGFNEKLFF. Written as DNA, the CDR3 is TGTGCCAGCAGCTTGGTGGGGTTTAATGAAAAACTGTTTTTT. The variable domain in full, completed from reference TRBV5-6 and TRBJ1-4, reads DAGVTQSPTHLIKTRGQQVTLRCSPKSGHDTVSWYQQALGQGPQFIFQYYEEEERQRGNFPDRFSGHQFPNYSSELNVNALLLGDSALYLCASSLVGFNEKLFFGSGTQLSVL.

There are a few counts of this clonotype. The rearrangement joins TRBV20-1 to TRBJ1-2, with D unresolved. CDR1 DFQATT and CDR2 SNEGSKA come from the germline V gene (reference sequence). Trimming stripped 3 bases from V and 8 bases from J, with 7 bases between. This CDR3 is 10 amino acids long. The DNA of the CDR3 is TGCAGTGCTAGGGCTTACGGCTACACCTTC. Its translation is CSARAYGYTF.